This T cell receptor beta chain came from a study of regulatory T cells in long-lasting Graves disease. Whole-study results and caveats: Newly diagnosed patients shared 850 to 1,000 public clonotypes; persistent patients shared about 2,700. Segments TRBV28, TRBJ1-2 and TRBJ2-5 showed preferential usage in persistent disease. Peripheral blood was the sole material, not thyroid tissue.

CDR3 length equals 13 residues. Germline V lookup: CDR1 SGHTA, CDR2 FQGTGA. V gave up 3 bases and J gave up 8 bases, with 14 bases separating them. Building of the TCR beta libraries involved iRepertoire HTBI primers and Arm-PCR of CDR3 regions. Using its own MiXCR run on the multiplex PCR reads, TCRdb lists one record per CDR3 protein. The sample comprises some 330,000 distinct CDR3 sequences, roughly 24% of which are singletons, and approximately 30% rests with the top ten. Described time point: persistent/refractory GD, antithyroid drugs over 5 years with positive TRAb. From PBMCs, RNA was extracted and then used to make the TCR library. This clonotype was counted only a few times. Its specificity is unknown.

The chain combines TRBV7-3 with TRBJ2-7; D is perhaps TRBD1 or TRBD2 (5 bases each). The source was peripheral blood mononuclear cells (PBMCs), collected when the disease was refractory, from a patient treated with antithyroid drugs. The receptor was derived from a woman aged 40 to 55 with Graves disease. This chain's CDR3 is CASSFTGTSQQYF. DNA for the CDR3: TGTGCCAGCAGCTTTACCGGGACCTCCCAGCAGTACTTC.